These 27 T cell receptor beta chains came from one sample sequenced in a study of shared clonotypes between healthy human individuals. The method was immunoSEQ multiplex PCR; TCRdb's version includes in-frame clones alone and lacks a portion of them. In the table there are roughly 2 million clones, 95% of which are singletons. Sequenced input: naive CD4+ T cells sorted from blood. Subset given: CD45RA+ positively selected. These receptors were taken from a man between 18 and 29 years old in good health.

As for this clone: Its ends do not fully match the called genes, so a read error is possible. This sequence joins TRBV7-7 and TRBJ2-1; 11 nucleotides align to TRBD2. There are 15 residues in the CDR3. Germline CDR1 SSHAT, CDR2 FNYEAQ (reference sequence). This chain's CDR3 is CASSEGTSGYNEQFF. The CDR3 bases are TGTGCTAGCAGCGAAGGGACTAGCGGCTACAATGAGCAGTTCTTC.

This clone appeared once. One junction end does not reproduce the germline sequence, and a read error may be involved. The chain combines TRBV7-7 with TRBJ2-7, with TRBD2 matching 11 bases. The CDR3 runs 15 residues. Germline CDR1 SSHAT, CDR2 FNYEAQ (reference sequence). The CDR3 nucleotides read TGTGCTAGCAGCAGGACTAGCGGGCCAGGGTACGAGCAGTACTTC. Translated: CASSRTSGPGYEQYF.

The chain couples TRBV12-5 to TRBJ1-1, with no clear D. The length of the CDR3 is 12 residues. Trimming shortened V by 5 bases and J by 5 bases, and 9 bases separated the two germline ends. Germline V CDR1 and CDR2: LGHNT, FRNRAP. CDR3 loop: CASGPRRTEAFF. The CDR3 DNA follows: TGTGCTAGTGGTCCAAGAAGGACTGAAGCTTTCTTT. The full variable domain, completed using reference TRBV12-5 and TRBJ1-1, is DARVTQTPRHKVTEMGQEVTMRCQPILGHNTVFWYRQTMMQGLELLAYFRNRAPLDDSGMPKDRFSAEMPDATLATLKIQPSEPRDSAVYFCASGPRRTEAFFGQGTRLTVV.

This CDR3 is CASSHGTARDGYTF. The CDR3 nucleotides are TGCGCCAGCAGCCATGGGACAGCTCGGGATGGCTACACCTTC. V and J are TRBV4-1 and TRBJ1-2; 7 nucleotides agree with TRBD1. The CDR3 runs 14 residues. V was clipped by 3 bases and J by 6 bases; unmatched bases: 7. CDR1 and CDR2 (germline): MGHRA, YSYEKL.

J is TRBJ1-2 and V is TRBV18; D is possibly TRBD1 (6 bases). Deletions cut 3 bases from V and 9 bases from J, with 14 bases between. The CDR3 is 13 residues long. Germline V gene lookup returns CDR1 KGHSH and CDR2 LQKENI. The CDR3 DNA sequence: TGTGCCAGCTCACCCGAGACAGGACGTAGCTACACCTTC. Its translation is CASSPETGRSYTF. The full variable domain, its missing parts supplied by reference TRBV18 and TRBJ1-2, is NAGVMQNPRHLVRRRGQEARLRCSPMKGHSHVYWYRQLPEEGLKFMVYLQKENIIDESGMPKERFSAEFPKEGPSILRIQQVVRGDSAAYFCASSPETGRSYTFGSGTRLTVV.

The chain uses TRBV6-5 and TRBJ2-7; D assignment may be TRBD1 or TRBD2 (5 bases each). V gave up 0 bases and J gave up 2 bases, with 11 bases separating them. The germline gives CDR1 MNHEY, CDR2 SVGAGI. The CDR3 contains 15 residues. The CDR3 DNA reads as TGTGCCAGCAGTTACTCGAGGGCAGGGCCCTACGAGCAGTACTTC. Protein product: CASSYSRAGPYEQYF.

The chain combines TRBV30 with TRBJ1-6, with D possibly TRBD1 on 6 matching bases. Germline V CDR1 and CDR2: GTSNPN, SVGIG (reference sequence). The CDR3 spans 15 residues. V gave up 3 bases and J gave up 2 bases, with 11 bases separating them. The CDR3 is CAWSAGVPYNSPLHF. Here the CDR3 DNA reads TGTGCCTGGAGCGCAGGGGTGCCCTATAATTCACCCCTCCACTTT.

The V call is TRBV4-1, the J call TRBJ2-4, with 12 nucleotides matching TRBD2. Per the germline V gene, CDR1 is MGHRA and CDR2 is YSYEKL. V lost 2 bases to trimming and J lost 7 bases; unmatched junction nucleotides: 21. The CDR3 spans 21 residues. The CDR3 sequence: CASSQPGLAGQRGDHANIQYF. The DNA for the CDR3 is TGCGCCAGCAGCCAACCTGGACTAGCGGGGCAACGGGGGGATCATGCGAACATTCAGTACTTC.

V usage is TRBV7-3 and J usage is TRBJ1-2; TRBD1 aligns across 9 bases. This CDR3 is 15 amino acids long. Germline V gives CDR1 SGHTA, CDR2 FQGTGA. V gave up 5 bases and J gave up 8 bases; unmatched junction bases: 12. The CDR3 spells CASSPYAGTGNGYTF. The CDR3 region has the DNA TGTGCCAGCAGCCCCTACGCTGGGACAGGGAACGGCTACACCTTC.

Comments on this clone: Other DNA sequences in the sample encode the same CDR3. The genes are TRBV7-2 and TRBJ2-7; D is undetermined. Germline V gives CDR1 SGHTA, CDR2 FQGNSA. CDR3 size: 13 residues. Trimming cost V 2 bases and J 0 bases, with 5 bases left between them. CDR3 sequence: CASSLRVSYEQYF. The CDR3 nucleotides read TGTGCCAGCAGCTTACGGGTCTCCTACGAGCAGTACTTC.

The rearrangement links TRBV5-1 to TRBJ1-1; D remains ambiguous. The CDR3 has 12 amino acids. Germline loops: CDR1 SGHRS, CDR2 YFSETQ. The ends were cut back, 0 bases at V and 8 bases at J, with 8 bases in the middle. Here the CDR3 DNA reads TGCGCCAGCAGCTTGGCCCCGGGGGAAGCTTTCTTT. Translating gives CASSLAPGEAFF.

With respect to this clone: Other DNA sequences in this specimen translate into the identical CDR3. The gene calls are TRBV18 and TRBJ2-7, with TRBD2 matching 7 bases. From germline, CDR1 is KGHSH and CDR2 LQKENI. CDR3 size: 12 residues. V gave up 3 bases and J gave up 6 bases; unmatched junction bases: 2. The CDR3 DNA sequence: TGTGCCAGCTCACCGGGGGGGGTCGAGCAGTACTTC. It encodes CASSPGGVEQYF.

V is TRBV6-1 and J is TRBJ1-2, with no clear D. V was clipped by 2 bases and J by 10 bases, with 14 bases between them. Germline V gene sequence: CDR1 MNHNS, CDR2 SASEGT. The CDR3 runs to 13 residues. The CDR3 DNA is TGTGCCAGCAGTGAATTGCTAGCCGCCACCTACACCTTC. Translating gives CASSELLAATYTF.

A single count supports this clone. The rearrangement joins TRBV27 to TRBJ1-5, with 9 bases that match TRBD1. With V trimmed by 5 bases and J by 5 bases, 7 bases remained unmatched. Germline CDR1 reads MNHEY; CDR2 reads SMNVEV (reference sequence). This CDR3 is 15 amino acids long. The CDR3 region is CASSPNRGPYQPQHF. The CDR3 DNA sequence: TGTGCCAGCAGTCCAAACAGGGGGCCCTATCAGCCCCAGCATTTT.

V and J are TRBV14 and TRBJ2-2, with a possible D match to TRBD2 (5 bases). V lost 0 bases and J lost 5, with 10 bases in between. The CDR3 contains 15 residues. Looked up from germline, CDR1 is SGHDN and CDR2 is FVKESK. CDR3 bases: TGTGCCAGCAGCCAAGACGGGGTACCGACCGGGGAGCTGTTTTTT. Translating gives CASSQDGVPTGELFF.

The V gene is TRBV6-4, the J gene TRBJ2-2; 12 nucleotides align to TRBD2. J lost 1 base, V lost 7 bases, and 1 base had no gene match. The CDR3 is 15 amino acids. Germline CDR1 is MRHNA and CDR2 is SNTAGT. CDR3 sequence: CASKGLAGNTGELFF. CDR3 DNA sequence: TGTGCCAGCAAGGGACTAGCGGGGAACACCGGGGAGCTGTTTTTT.

The chain joins TRBV10-3 to TRBJ1-6; D call uncertain. The length of the CDR3 is 14 residues. V shed 3 bases and J shed 9 bases, with 12 bases lying between them. The germline V gene has CDR1 ENHRY and CDR2 SYGVKD. The CDR3 is CAISDSRTGSPLHF. The CDR3 region has the DNA TGTGCCATCAGTGACTCAAGGACGGGTTCACCCCTCCACTTT.

The chain is built from TRBV29-1 and TRBJ2-2; D is unclear. The ends were cut back, 7 bases at V and 2 bases at J, with 14 bases in the middle. CDR3 length: 14 amino acids. Germline V gene data show CDR1 as SQVTM and CDR2 as ANQGSEA. The CDR3 nucleotides read TGCAGCGCTCCGACACCCGATAACACCGGGGAGCTGTTTTTT. Its protein product is CSAPTPDNTGELFF.

V and J are TRBV19 and TRBJ2-2; D ambiguous. CDR3 length equals 15 residues. The ends were cut back, 4 bases at V and 1 base at J, with 10 bases in the middle. CDR1 and CDR2 from the germline V gene are LNHDA and SQIVND (reference sequence). In DNA form, the CDR3 reads TGTGCCAGTAGTAAAGCTGGCGGGAACACCGGGGAGCTGTTTTTT. Protein: CASSKAGGNTGELFF.

The rearrangement uses TRBV2 and TRBJ2-1; no clear D gene. Trimming cost V 7 bases and J 0 bases, with 10 bases left between them. This CDR3 contains 14 residues. Germline V CDR1 and CDR2: SNHLY, FYNNEI. CDR3 loop: CASMGVRSYNEQFF. DNA of the CDR3: TGTGCCAGCATGGGCGTACGCTCCTACAATGAGCAGTTCTTC.

This chain joins TRBV10-3 and TRBJ1-4; 11 nucleotides line up with TRBD1. With V trimmed by 4 bases and J by 8 bases, 3 bases remained unmatched. This CDR3 is 14 amino acids long. Germline V gene data show CDR1 as ENHRY and CDR2 as SYGVKD. The CDR3 sequence: CAISAGTGGEKLFF. DNA of the CDR3: TGTGCCATCAGTGCGGGGACAGGGGGGGAAAAACTGTTTTTT.

V is TRBV10-3 and J is TRBJ1-1; 7 bases map to TRBD1. There are 14 residues in the CDR3. Germline V gene lookup returns CDR1 ENHRY and CDR2 SYGVKD. J was trimmed by 4 bases and V by 4 bases; bases with no gene match: 6. CDR3 in amino acids: CAISVAGGVTEAFF. CDR3 bases: TGTGCCATCAGTGTCGCAGGGGGTGTCACTGAAGCTTTCTTT.

This clone appeared a single time. At one boundary the junction diverges from the germline segment, which might be a read error. This chain uses TRBV6-5 with TRBJ1-1, with unresolved D. The CDR3 totals 14 residues. The germline V gene encodes CDR1 MNHEY and CDR2 SVGAGI. The CDR3 DNA follows: TGTGCCAGTAGTTACCTGTCTGCAAACACTGAAGCTTTCTTT. It yields the protein CASSYLSANTEAFF.

The chain has TRBV7-2 and TRBJ2-4, with D unresolved. The V end was cut by 5 bases, the J end by 0 bases, with 8 bases between. The CDR3 covers 14 residues. From germline, CDR1 is SGHTA and CDR2 FQGNSA. Written as DNA, the CDR3 is TGTGCCAGCAGCCCCGGTTTAGCCAAAAACATTCAGTACTTC. Encoded protein: CASSPGLAKNIQYF.

About this clone: Distinct nucleotide sequences in the sample also encode this CDR3. V gene TRBV6-1 combines with J gene TRBJ1-5; D gene unclear. The CDR3 spans 13 residues. V lost 2 bases and J lost 4, with 6 bases in between. Germline CDR1 and CDR2: MNHNS and SASEGT. The CDR3 nucleotides read TGTGCCAGCAGTGAACGGAGTAATCAGCCCCAGCATTTT. Translating it yields CASSERSNQPQHF.

The J gene is TRBJ1-3, the V gene TRBV28; D gene unclear. V was trimmed by 5 bases and J by 7 bases, leaving 24 bases between them. The CDR3 sequence is 17 residues long. The germline CDR1 and CDR2 sequences are MDHEN and SYDVKM. The CDR3 sequence is CASSLHLPRVPSNTIYF. CDR3 in DNA: TGTGCCAGCAGTCTCCACTTACCCCGTGTCCCGTCGAACACCATATATTTT.

The chain employs TRBV19 and TRBJ2-5; the D call may be TRBD1 or TRBD2 (6 bases each). The V gene lost 6 bases and the J gene lost 4 bases, with 21 bases spanning the gap. Germline assignment: CDR1 LNHDA and CDR2 SQIVND (reference sequence). The CDR3 has 16 amino acids. The CDR3 DNA reads as TGTGCCAGTAGGCGCCCGGGGGCCGGAGATGCAGAGACCCAGTACTTC. It specifies CASRRPGAGDAETQYF.